This record covers a single T cell receptor (beta chain). The data originate from a study of response to subunit inactivated influenza vaccine. MiXCR, run by TCRdb on the RT-PCR reads, gives a single entry per CDR3 protein. The table lists over 300,000 distinct CDR3 sequences, about a fifth of them singletons. J lost 0 bases, V lost 0 bases, and 14 bases had no gene match. The CDR3 consists of 20 residues. The germline V gene has CDR1 SGHTA and CDR2 FQGNSA. J is TRBJ2-4 and V is TRBV7-2; 7 nucleotides match TRBD1. The source is a man between 50 and 69 years old who received an inactivated influenza vaccine. The source was PBMCs from blood, collected roughly 20 months after vaccination. This chain's CDR3 is CASSLASTGWGNLAKNIQYF. DNA of the CDR3: TGTGCCAGCAGCTTAGCCTCGACAGGGTGGGGAAATTTAGCCAAAAACATTCAGTACTTC.